This T cell receptor (beta chain) came from a study of T-cell reconstitution after alpha-beta-depleted transplantation in children. This clonotype was detected many times. Unique molecular identifiers were incorporated when the TCRbeta library was constructed. TCRdb re-called the PCR reads with MiXCR, one entry per CDR3 protein. The table records 190,000 or so distinct CDR3 sequences, about 6.4% of them present only once. The receptor's source is a human donor who donated a stem cell graft to a child with Wiskott-Aldrich syndrome. Specimen: PBMCs from the stem cell graft donor, collected from the stem cell graft.

The CDR3 DNA reads as TGTGCCAGCAGCTTAGGGGACAGTAATAATTCACCCCTCCACTTT. It specifies CASSLGDSNNSPLHF. The chain uses TRBV7-2 and TRBJ1-6, with 7 bases matching TRBD1. In germline, CDR1 is SGHTA, CDR2 FQGNSA. With 1 base clipped from V and 5 bases from J, the junction kept 2 bases outside the gene matches. The CDR3 extends over 15 amino acids.